This T cell receptor (beta chain) was observed in a study of T cell changes during pregnancy in multiple sclerosis. The method was immunoSEQ multiplex PCR; TCRdb's version includes in-frame clones alone and lacks a portion of them. The sample holds over 70,000 clones, 90% to 95% seen once. In germline, CDR1 is SQVTM, CDR2 ANQGSEA. The V and J ends lost 4 bases and 0 bases respectively, with 10 bases between them. The CDR3 runs 14 residues. This clone was detected only once. The clonotype originates from a female donor with multiple sclerosis, enrolled in a pregnancy study. The genes are TRBV29-1 and TRBJ2-1, with D perhaps matching TRBD1 (5 bases). The sample was peripheral blood, taken in the third trimester of pregnancy. The CDR3 DNA follows: TGCAGCGTTGTGAACAGGAGCTCCTACAATGAGCAGTTCTTC. This codes for CSVVNRSSYNEQFF.